This record looks at one TCR beta chain sequence and its context. The target antigen is unknown. This sample stems from a study of radiotherapy plus CTLA-4 blockade in lung cancer. Study-level information: Objective responses emerged in under 20% of patients, and 30% to 40% attained disease control.

The method was immunoSEQ multiplex PCR; TCRdb's version includes in-frame clones alone and lacks a portion of them. The table lists 81,000 or so clones, approximately 86% of them singletons. Receiving focal radiation plus CTLA-4 blockade with ipilimumab were patients who had chemo-refractory metastatic non-small-cell lung cancer. Study findings and constraints: There was expansion of tumor-derived TCR clones in blood after radiotherapy plus ipilimumab. Alongside interferon-beta, early blood T cell clone dynamics were reportedly the best predictor of response.

The V gene's germline CDR1 is SGDLS and CDR2 YYNGEE. With 0 bases clipped from V and 7 bases from J, the junction kept 5 bases outside the gene matches. The CDR3 has 14 amino acids. The receptor comes from a human donor with non-small cell lung cancer who had stable disease on radiotherapy plus ipilimumab. The rearrangement uses TRBV9 and TRBJ2-7; 9 nucleotides agree with TRBD2. The input for sequencing was peripheral blood, taken from a patient treated with radiotherapy plus ipilimumab. CDR3 bases: TGTGCCAGCAGCGTAGGGGGACTAGCAGGGGAGCAGTACTTC. Its protein product is CASSVGGLAGEQYF.